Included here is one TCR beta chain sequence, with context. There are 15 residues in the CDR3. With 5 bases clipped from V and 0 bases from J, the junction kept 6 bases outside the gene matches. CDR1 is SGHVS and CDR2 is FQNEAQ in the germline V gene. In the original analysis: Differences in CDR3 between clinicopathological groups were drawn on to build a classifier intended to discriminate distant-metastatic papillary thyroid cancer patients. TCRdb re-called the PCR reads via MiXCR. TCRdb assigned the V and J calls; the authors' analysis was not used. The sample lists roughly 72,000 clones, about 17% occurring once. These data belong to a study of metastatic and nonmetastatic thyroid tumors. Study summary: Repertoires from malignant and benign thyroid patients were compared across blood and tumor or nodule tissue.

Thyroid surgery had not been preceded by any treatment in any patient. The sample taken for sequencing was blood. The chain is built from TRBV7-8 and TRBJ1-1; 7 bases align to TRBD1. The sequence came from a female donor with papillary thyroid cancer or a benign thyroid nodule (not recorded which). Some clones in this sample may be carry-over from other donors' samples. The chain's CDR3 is CASSHRGSMNTEAFF. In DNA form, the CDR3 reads TGTGCCAGCAGCCACAGGGGATCAATGAACACTGAAGCTTTCTTT. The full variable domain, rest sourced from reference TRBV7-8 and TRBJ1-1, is GAGVSQSPRYKVAKRGQDVALRCDPISGHVSLFWYQQALGQGPEFLTYFQNEAQLDKSGLPSDRFFAERPEGSVSTLKIQRTQQEDSAVYLCASSHRGSMNTEAFFGQGTRLTVV.